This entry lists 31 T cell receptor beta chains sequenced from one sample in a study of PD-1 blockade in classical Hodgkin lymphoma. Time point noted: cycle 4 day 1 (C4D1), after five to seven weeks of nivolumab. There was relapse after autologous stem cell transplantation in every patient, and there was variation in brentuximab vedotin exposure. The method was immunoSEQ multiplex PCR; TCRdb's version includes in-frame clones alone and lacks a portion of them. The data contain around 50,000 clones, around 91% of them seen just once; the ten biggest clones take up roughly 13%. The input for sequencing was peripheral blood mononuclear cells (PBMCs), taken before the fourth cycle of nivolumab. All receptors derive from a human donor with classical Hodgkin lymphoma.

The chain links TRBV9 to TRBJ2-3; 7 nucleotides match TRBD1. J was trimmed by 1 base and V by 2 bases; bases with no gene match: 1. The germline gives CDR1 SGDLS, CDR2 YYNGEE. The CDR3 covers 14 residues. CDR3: CASSVGQRTDTQYF. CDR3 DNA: TGTGCCAGCAGCGTGGGACAGCGCACAGATACGCAGTATTTT.

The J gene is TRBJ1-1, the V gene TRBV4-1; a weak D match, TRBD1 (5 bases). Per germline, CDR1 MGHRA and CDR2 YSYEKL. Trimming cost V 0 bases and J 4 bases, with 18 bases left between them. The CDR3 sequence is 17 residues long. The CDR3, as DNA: TGCGCCAGCAGCCAAGAAAAGGGCCAGGGTTCAGGCACTGAAGCTTTCTTT. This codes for CASSQEKGQGSGTEAFF.

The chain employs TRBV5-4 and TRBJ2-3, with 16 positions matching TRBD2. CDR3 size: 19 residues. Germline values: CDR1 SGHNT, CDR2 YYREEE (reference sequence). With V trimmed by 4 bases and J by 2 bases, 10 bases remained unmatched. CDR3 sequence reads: CASSTSGLAGGTYTDTQYF. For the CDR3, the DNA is TGTGCCAGCAGCACCTCGGGACTAGCGGGAGGGACCTACACAGATACGCAGTATTTT.

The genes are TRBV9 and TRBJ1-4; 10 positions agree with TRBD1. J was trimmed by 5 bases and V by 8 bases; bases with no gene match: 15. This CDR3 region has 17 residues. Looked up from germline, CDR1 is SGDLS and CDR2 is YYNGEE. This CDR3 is CARRDGEPGQGNEKLFF. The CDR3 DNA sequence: TGTGCCAGGAGAGATGGGGAGCCGGGACAGGGGAATGAAAAACTGTTTTTT.

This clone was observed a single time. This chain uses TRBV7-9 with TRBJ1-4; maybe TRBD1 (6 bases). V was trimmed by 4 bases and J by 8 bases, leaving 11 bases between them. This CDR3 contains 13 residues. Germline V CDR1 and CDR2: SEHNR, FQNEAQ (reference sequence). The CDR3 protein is CASSSARGEKLFF. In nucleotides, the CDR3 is TGTGCCAGCAGCTCCGCAAGGGGGGAAAAACTGTTTTTT.

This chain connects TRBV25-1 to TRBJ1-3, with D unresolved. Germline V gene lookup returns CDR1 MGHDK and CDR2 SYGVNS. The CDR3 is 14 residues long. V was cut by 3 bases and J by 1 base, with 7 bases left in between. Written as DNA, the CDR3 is TGTGCCAGCAGTGACCCCATTTCTGGAAACACCATATATTTT. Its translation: CASSDPISGNTIYF.

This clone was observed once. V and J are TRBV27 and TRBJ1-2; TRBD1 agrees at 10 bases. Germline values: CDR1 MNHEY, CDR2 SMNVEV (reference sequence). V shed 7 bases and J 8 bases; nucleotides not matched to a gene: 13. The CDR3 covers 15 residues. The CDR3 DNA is TGTGCCAGCAACGGGGACAGGGGAGGTTTAGGAGGCTACACCTTC. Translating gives CASNGDRGGLGGYTF.

CDR3 loop: CASSPIAGYTEAFF. In DNA, the CDR3 is TGTGCCAGCTCACCAATTGCAGGGTACACTGAAGCTTTCTTT. The chain recombines TRBV18 with TRBJ1-1; TRBD1 is a possible D gene (5 bases). Trimming stripped 2 bases from V and 3 bases from J, with 10 bases between. The germline CDR1 and CDR2 sequences are KGHSH and LQKENI. CDR3 length equals 14 residues. Full variable domain (rest looked up from reference TRBV18 and TRBJ1-1): NAGVMQNPRHLVRRRGQEARLRCSPMKGHSHVYWYRQLPEEGLKFMVYLQKENIIDESGMPKERFSAEFPKEGPSILRIQQVVRGDSAAYFCASSPIAGYTEAFFGQGTRLTVV.

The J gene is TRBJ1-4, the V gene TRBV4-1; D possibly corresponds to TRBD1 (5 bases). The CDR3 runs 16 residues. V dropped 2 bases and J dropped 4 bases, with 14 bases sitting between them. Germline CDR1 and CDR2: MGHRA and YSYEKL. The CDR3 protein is CASSQFLGTDNEKLFF. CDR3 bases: TGCGCCAGCAGCCAATTTCTCGGGACGGATAATGAAAAACTGTTTTTT.

The CDR3 spells CASSVQGYVQPQHF. The CDR3 region has the DNA TGTGCCAGCAGTGTTCAAGGGTACGTTCAGCCCCAGCATTTT. The V gene is TRBV2, the J gene TRBJ1-5; D gene ambiguous. The CDR3 totals 14 residues. Germline lookup yields CDR1 SNHLY and CDR2 FYNNEI. The V end lost 4 bases, the J end lost 6 bases, and 13 bases lay between the germline ends.

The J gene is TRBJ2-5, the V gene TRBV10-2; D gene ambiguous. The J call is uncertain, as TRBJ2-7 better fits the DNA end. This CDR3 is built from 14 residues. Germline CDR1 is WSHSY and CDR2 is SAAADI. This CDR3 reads CASSEPIWTYEQYF. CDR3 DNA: TGCGCCAGCAGTGAGCCAATTTGGACCTACGAGCAGTACTTC.

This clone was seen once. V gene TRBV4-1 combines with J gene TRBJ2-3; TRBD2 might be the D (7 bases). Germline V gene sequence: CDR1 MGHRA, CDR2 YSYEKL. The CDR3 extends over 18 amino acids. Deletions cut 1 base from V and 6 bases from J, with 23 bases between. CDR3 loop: CASSQAPRGQTSLDTQYF. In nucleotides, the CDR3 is TGCGCCAGCAGCCAAGCCCCCCGCGGACAGACTAGCTTGGATACGCAGTATTTT.

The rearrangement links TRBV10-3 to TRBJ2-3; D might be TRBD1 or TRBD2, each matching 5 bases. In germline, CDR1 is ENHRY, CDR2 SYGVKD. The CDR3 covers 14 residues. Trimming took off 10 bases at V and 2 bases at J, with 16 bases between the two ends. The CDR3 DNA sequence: TGTGCCACCAGACCGGGACCACACACAGATACGCAGTATTTT. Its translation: CATRPGPHTDTQYF.

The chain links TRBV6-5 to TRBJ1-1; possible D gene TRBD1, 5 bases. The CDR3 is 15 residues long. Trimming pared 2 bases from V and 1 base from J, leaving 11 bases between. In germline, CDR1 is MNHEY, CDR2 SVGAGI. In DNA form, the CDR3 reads TGTGCCAGCAGTTACCCGGGACGGGAGAACACTGAAGCTTTCTTT. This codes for CASSYPGRENTEAFF.

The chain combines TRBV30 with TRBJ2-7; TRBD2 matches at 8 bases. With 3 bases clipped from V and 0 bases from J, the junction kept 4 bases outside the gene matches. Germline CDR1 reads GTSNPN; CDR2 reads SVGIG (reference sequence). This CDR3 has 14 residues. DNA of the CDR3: TGTGCCTGGAGGGGGAGCGGGAGCTCCTACGAGCAGTACTTC. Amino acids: CAWRGSGSSYEQYF.

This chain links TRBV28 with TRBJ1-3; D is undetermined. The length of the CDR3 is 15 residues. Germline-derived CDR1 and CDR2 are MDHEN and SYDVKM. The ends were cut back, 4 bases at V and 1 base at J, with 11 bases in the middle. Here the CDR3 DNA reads TGTGCCAGCAGTTGGCGCACCTTATCTGGAAACACCATATATTTT. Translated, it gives CASSWRTLSGNTIYF.

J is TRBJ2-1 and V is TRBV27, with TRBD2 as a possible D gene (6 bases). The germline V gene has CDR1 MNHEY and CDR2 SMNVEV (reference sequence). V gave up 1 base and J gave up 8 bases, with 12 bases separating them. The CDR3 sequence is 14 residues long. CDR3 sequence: CASSLYRGKYEQFF. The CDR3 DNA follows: TGTGCCAGCAGTTTATACCGCGGGAAATATGAGCAGTTCTTC.

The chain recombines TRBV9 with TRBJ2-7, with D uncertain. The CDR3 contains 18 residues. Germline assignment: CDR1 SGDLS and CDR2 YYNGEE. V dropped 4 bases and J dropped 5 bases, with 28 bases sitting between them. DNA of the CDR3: TGTGCCAGCAGCTCCTCCGCAGTCAGCGAGACCCCTTCCAACGAGCAGTACTTC. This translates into CASSSSAVSETPSNEQYF.

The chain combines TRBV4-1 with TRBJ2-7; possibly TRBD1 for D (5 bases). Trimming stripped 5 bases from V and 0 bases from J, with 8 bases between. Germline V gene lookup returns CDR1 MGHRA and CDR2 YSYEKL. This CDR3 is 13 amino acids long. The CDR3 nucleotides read TGCGCCAGCAGCGACAGAATCTCCTACGAGCAGTACTTC. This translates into CASSDRISYEQYF.

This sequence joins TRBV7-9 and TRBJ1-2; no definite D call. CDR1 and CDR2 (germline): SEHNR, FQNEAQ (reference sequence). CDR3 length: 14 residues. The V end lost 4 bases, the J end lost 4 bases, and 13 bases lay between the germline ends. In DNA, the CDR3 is TGTGCCAGCAGCTCGACGGACGGCCCCTATGGCTACACCTTC. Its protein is CASSSTDGPYGYTF.

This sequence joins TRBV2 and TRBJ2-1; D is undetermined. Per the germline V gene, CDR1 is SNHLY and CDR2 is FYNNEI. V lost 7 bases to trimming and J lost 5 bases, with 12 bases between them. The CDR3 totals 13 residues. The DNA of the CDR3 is TGTGCCAGCACCTCGCTAGTTCACAATGAGCAGTTCTTC. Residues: CASTSLVHNEQFF.

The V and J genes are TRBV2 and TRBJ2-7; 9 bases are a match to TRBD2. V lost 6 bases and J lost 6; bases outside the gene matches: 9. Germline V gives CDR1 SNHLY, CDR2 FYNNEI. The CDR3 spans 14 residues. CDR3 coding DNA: TGTGCCAGCAGATTTTTAGCGGGAGTGGTCGAGCAGTACTTC. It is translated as CASRFLAGVVEQYF.

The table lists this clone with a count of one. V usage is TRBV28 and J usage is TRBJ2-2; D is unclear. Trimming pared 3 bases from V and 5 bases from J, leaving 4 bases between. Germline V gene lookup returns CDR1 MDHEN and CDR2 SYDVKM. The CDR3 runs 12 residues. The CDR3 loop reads CASSLNTGELFF. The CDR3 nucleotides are TGTGCCAGCAGTTTGAATACCGGGGAGCTGTTTTTT. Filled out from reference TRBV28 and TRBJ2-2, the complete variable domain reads DVKVTQSSRYLVKRTGEKVFLECVQDMDHENMFWYRQDPGLGLRLIYFSYDVKMKEKGDIPEGYSVSREKKERFSLILESASTNQTSMYLCASSLNTGELFFGEGSRLTVL.

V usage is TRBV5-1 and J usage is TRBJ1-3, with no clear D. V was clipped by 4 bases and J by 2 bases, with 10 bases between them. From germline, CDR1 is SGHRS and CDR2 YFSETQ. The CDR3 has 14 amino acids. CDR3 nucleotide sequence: TGCGCCAGCAGCCCGGTAAAGCCTGGAAACACCATATATTTT. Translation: CASSPVKPGNTIYF.

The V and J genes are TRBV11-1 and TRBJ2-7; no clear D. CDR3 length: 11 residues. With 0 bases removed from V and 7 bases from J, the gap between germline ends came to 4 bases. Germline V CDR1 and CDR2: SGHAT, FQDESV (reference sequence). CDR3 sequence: CASSLAREQYF. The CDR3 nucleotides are TGTGCCAGCAGCTTAGCGAGGGAGCAGTACTTC.

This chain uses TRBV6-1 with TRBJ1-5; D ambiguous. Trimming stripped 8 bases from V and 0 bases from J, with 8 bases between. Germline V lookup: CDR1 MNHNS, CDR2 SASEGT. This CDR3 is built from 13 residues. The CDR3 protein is CASQQNSNQPQHF. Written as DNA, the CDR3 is TGTGCCAGCCAACAAAATAGCAATCAGCCCCAGCATTTT.

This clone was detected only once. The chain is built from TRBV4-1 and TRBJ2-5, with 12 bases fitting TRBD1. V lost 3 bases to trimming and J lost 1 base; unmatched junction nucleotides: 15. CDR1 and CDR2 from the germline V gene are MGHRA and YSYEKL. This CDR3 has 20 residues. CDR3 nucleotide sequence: TGCGCCAGCAGCCATATATCCGGGACAGGGGGCGGTCGGCGCCAAGAGACCCAGTACTTC. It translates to CASSHISGTGGGRRQETQYF.

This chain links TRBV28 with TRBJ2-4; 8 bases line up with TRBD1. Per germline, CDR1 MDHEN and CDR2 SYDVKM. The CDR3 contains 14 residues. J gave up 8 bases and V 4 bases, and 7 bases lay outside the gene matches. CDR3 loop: CASSSPGGLYIQYF. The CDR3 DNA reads TGTGCCAGCAGTTCCCCAGGGGGCCTGTACATTCAGTACTTC.

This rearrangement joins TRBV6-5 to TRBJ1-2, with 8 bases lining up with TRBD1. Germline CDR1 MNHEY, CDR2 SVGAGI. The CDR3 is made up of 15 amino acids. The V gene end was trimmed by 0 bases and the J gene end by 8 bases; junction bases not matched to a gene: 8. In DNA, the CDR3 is TGTGCCAGCAGTTACTCGCCGGGACAGGAAGAAGGCTACACCTTC. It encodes CASSYSPGQEEGYTF.

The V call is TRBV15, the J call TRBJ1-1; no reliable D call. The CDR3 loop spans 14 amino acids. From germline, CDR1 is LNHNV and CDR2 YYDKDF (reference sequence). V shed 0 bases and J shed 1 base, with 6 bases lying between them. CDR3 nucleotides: TGTGCCACCAGCAGAGATTGGAAGAACACTGAAGCTTTCTTT. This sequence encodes CATSRDWKNTEAFF.

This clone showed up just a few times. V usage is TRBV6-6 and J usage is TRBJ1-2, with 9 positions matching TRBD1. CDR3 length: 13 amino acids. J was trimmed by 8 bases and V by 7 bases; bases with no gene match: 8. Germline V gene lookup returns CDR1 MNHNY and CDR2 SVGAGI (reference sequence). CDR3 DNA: TGTGCCAGCACCGTGGACAGGGGCGGGGGCTACACCTTC. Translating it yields CASTVDRGGGYTF.